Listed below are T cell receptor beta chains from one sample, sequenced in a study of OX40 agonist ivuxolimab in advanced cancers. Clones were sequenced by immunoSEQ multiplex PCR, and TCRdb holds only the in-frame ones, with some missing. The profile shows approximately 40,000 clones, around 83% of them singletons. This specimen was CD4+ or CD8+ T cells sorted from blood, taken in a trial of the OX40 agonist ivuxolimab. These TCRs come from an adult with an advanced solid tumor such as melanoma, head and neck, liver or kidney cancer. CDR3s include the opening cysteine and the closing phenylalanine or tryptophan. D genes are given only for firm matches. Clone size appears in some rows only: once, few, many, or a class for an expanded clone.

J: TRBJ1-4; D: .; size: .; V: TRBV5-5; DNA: TGTGCCAGCAGCTTGGCCGATGGCCAGGAAAAACTGTTTTTT; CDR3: CASSLADGQEKLFF
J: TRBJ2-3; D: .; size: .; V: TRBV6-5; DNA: TGTGCCAGCAGTTGGACGTTCCCAGATACGCAGTATTTT; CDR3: CASSWTFPDTQYF
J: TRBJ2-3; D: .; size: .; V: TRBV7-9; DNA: TGTGCCAGCAGTCAAGAGGAGGGGCCCACAGATACGCAGTATTTT; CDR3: CASSQEEGPTDTQYF
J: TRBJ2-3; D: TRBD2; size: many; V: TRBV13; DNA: TGTGCCAGCAGCTATAGCGGGAGTGCAGATACGCAGTATTTT; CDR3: CASSYSGSADTQYF
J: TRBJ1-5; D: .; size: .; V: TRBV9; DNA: TGTGCCAGCAGCGAGACAGATAGCAATCAGCCCCAGCATTTT; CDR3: CASSETDSNQPQHF
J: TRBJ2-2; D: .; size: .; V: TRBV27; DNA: TGTGCCCTTACCCGCGGGGGGGAGCTGTTTTTT; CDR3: CALTRGGELFF
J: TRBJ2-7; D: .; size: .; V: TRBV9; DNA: TGTGCCAGCAGCGTTAGGGGCCTAATGGACGAGCAGTACTTC; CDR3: CASSVRGLMDEQYF
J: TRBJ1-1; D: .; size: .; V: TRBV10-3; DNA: TGTGCCATCAGTGATGATCCCAGCACTGAAGCTTTCTTT; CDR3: CAISDDPSTEAFF
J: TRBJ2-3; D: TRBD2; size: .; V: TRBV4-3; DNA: TGCGCCAGCAGCCAAGACTTGCGGGGGGGCACAGATACGCAGTATTTT; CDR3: CASSQDLRGGTDTQYF
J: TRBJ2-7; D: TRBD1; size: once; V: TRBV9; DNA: TGTGCCAGCAGCACCGGACAGGGGGAAGGGTACGAGCAGTACTTC; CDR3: CASSTGQGEGYEQYF
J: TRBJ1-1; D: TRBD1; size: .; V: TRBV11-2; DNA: TGTGCCAGCAGCTTAGCTGCAGGGGGGATAGGGGGGTATACTGAAGCTTTCTTT; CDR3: CASSLAAGGIGGYTEAFF
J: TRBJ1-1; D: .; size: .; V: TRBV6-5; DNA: TGTGCCAGCAGACGAGGATTCACTGAAGCTTTCTTT; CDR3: CASRRGFTEAFF
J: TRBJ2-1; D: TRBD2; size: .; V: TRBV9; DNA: TGTGCCAGCAGCGTAGAGAGCGGGGGGCCGGATGAGCAGTTCTTC; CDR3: CASSVESGGPDEQFF
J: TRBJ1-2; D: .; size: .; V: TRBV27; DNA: TGTGCCAGCAGTTCTGGGGAGGGCGGTCTATATGGCTACACCTTC; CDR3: CASSSGEGGLYGYTF
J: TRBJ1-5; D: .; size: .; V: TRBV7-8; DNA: TGTGCCAGCAGCTTGGGATGGGACGGAAGCAATCAGCCCCAGCATTTT; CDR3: CASSLGWDGSNQPQHF
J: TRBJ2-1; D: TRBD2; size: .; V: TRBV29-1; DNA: TGCAGCGCAGAACCCCCTAGCGGGCGTTTTGATGAGCAGTTCTTC; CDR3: CSAEPPSGRFDEQFF
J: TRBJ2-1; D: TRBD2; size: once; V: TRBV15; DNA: TGTGCCCTGCGGCTAGCGGATAGCAATGAGCAGTTCTTC; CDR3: CALRLADSNEQFF
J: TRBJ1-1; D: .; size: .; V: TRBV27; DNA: TGTGCCAGCAGTTCCGGAGGGCCTCTGAACACTGAAGCTTTCTTT; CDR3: CASSSGGPLNTEAFF
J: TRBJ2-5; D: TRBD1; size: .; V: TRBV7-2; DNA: TGTGCCAGCAGCTCGATACAGGGGAAGGAGACCCAGTACTTC; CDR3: CASSSIQGKETQYF
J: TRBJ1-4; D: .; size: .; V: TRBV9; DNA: TGTGCCAGCAGCGTAGAAGGTGGGGAAACAGGGCTGGATGAAAAACTGTTTTTT; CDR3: CASSVEGGETGLDEKLFF
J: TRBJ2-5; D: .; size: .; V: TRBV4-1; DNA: TGCGCCAGCAGCCCACTTCCCGGGAACCAAGAGACCCAGTACTTC; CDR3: CASSPLPGNQETQYF
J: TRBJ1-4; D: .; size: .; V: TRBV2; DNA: TGTGCCAGCAATAGGGGCCGGGACGTCGACGAAAAACTGTTTTTT; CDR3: CASNRGRDVDEKLFF
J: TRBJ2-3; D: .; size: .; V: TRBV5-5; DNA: TGTGCCAGCACCCACCCCATCGGGACGCATAGCACAGATACGCAGTATTTT; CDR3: CASTHPIGTHSTDTQYF
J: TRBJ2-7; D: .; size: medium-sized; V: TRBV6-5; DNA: TGTGCCAGCAGTTACTCGATGGGGGGCGAGCAGTACTTC; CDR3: CASSYSMGGEQYF
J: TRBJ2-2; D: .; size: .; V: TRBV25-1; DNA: TGTGCCAGCAGTCCTCCGGGACTCGGGACCGGGGAGCTGTTTTTT; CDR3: CASSPPGLGTGELFF
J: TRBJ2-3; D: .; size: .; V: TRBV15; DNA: TGTGCCACCAGCAGAGTTGACGAGGGAACAGATACGCAGTATTTT; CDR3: CATSRVDEGTDTQYF
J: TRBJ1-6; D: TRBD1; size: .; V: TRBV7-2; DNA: TGTGCCAGCAGCCGGGACAGGACAGCCTATAATTCACCCCTCCACTTT; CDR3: CASSRDRTAYNSPLHF
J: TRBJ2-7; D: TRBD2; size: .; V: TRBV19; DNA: TGTGCCAGTAGTATTGGGACTAGCTGGGAGCAGTACTTC; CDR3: CASSIGTSWEQYF
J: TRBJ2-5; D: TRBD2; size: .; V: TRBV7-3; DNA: TGTGCCAGCAGCCCCTCGGGGGGTAGGTTGGAGACCCAGTACTTC; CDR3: CASSPSGGRLETQYF
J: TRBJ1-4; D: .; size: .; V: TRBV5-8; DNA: TGCGCCAGCAGCTCGTATAATGAAAAACTGTTTTTT; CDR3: CASSSYNEKLFF
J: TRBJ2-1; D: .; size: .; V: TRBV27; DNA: TGTGCCAGCAGTTTCGGCAGGGGAGACAATGAGCAGTTCTTC; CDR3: CASSFGRGDNEQFF
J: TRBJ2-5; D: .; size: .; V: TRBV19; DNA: TGTGCCAGTAGTATAGAACGGGCCAGGGCCGAGACCCAGTACTTC; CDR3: CASSIERARAETQYF
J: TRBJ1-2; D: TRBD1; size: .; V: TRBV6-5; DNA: TGTGCCAGCAGTTCCAACAGGGGATCGAACTATGGCTACACCTTC; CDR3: CASSSNRGSNYGYTF
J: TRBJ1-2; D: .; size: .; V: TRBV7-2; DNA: TGTGCCAGCAGCTTAAAGGAGGGCAGCTATGGCTACACCTTC; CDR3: CASSLKEGSYGYTF
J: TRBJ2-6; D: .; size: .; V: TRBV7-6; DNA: TGTGCCAGCAGCTACACGACCCGAGGGGCAATCTCTGGGGCCAACGTCCTGACTTTC; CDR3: CASSYTTRGAISGANVLTF
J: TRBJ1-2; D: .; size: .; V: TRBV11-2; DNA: TGTGCCAGCAGCTTATTCTCATTGGAGGGCTACACCTTC; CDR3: CASSLFSLEGYTF
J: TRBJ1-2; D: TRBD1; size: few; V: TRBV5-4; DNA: TGTGCCAGCAGCTATCAGGGGGACAGGGACTATGGCTACACCTTC; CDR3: CASSYQGDRDYGYTF
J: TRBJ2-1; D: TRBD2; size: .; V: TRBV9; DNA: TGTGCCAGCAGCCCGGGGGGAAGCTCCTACAATGAGCAGTTCTTC; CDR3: CASSPGGSSYNEQFF
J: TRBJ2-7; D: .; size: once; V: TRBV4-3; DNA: TGCGCCAGCAGCCAAGATCGACCGGGACTCTTCTTAGGAGAGCAGTACTTC; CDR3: CASSQDRPGLFLGEQYF
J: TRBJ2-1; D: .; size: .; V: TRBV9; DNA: TGTGCCAGCAGCGTAGGAGTGGATGAGCAGTTCTTC; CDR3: CASSVGVDEQFF
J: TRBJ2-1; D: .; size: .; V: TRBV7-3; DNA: TGTGCCAGCAGCTCCCAAAACAATGAGCAGTTCTTC; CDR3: CASSSQNNEQFF
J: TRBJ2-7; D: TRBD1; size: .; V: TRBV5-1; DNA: TGCGCCAGCAGCTTGGGGAGAGAGACAGGGGGCTACGAGTCCTACGAGCAGTACTTC; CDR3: CASSLGRETGGYESYEQYF
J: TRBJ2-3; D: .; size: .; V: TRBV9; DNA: TGTGCCAGCAGCGGCGCTAGCTCGGGGGTGGGGGATACGCAGTATTTT; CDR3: CASSGASSGVGDTQYF
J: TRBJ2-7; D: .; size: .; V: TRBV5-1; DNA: TGCGCCAGCACCTTGGGGACCGTAGACACCTACGAGCAGTACTTC; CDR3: CASTLGTVDTYEQYF
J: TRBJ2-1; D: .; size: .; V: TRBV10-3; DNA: TGTGCCATTAATGGGGATTCCTACAATGAGCAGTTCTTC; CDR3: CAINGDSYNEQFF
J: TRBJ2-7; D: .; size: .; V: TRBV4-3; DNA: TGCGCCAGCAGCCAAGATCCGACCTGGGGGGAGCAGTACTTC; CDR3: CASSQDPTWGEQYF
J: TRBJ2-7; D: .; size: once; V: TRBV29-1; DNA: TGCAGCGTTGAAGAGCAGGCAGCCTACGAGCAGTACTTC; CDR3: CSVEEQAAYEQYF
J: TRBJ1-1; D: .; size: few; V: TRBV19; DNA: TGTGCCAGTAGTAGCGGGTTGGGCGCGACGAACACTGAAGCTTTCTTT; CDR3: CASSSGLGATNTEAFF
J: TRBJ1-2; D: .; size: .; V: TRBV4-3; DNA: TGCGCCAGCAGCCATAACTACCAGGCTGACTATGGCTACACCTTC; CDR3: CASSHNYQADYGYTF
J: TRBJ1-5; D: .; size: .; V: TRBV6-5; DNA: TGTGCCAGCAGTTACAGCGCCAGCCAGCCCCAGCATTTT; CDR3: CASSYSASQPQHF
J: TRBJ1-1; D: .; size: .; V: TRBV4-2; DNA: TGTGCCAGCAGCCAAGGGATCGCCCCCGCTTTCTTT; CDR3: CASSQGIAPAFF
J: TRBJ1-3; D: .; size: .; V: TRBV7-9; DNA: TGTGCCAGCAGCCCCGCACAGGGAAACCCTGGAAACACCATATATTTT; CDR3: CASSPAQGNPGNTIYF
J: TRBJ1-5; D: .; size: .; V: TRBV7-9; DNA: TGTGCCAGCAGCAAAGGGGGAAGCAATCAGCCCCAGCATTTT; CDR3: CASSKGGSNQPQHF
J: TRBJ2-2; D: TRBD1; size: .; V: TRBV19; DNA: TGTGCCAGTAGTATACCGCAGGGGGCAACCGGGGAGCTGTTTTTT; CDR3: CASSIPQGATGELFF
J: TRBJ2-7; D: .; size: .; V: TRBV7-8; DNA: TGTGCCAGCAGCCCCTCGGGTTACGAGCAGTACTTC; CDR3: CASSPSGYEQYF
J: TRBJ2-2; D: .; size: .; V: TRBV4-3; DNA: TGCGCCAGCAGCCGGGTGAGGCAAACCACCGGGGAGCTGTTTTTT; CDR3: CASSRVRQTTGELFF
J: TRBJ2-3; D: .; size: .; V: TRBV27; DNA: TGTGCCAGCAGGGTAGGGGCGTTTAGCACAGATACGCAGTATTTT; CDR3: CASRVGAFSTDTQYF
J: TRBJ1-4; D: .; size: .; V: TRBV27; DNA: TGTGCCAGCAGTTTATTGGGGTCAAACGGGGTGCAGGAACTGTTTTTT; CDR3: CASSLLGSNGVQELFF
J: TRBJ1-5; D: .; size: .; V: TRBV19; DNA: TGTGCCAGTAGTCACCAGGATAATCAGCCCCAGCATTTT; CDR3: CASSHQDNQPQHF
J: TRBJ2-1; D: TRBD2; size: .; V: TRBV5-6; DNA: TGTGCCAGCAGCTTGTTGCGGGGGTACAATGAGCAGTTCTTC; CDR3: CASSLLRGYNEQFF